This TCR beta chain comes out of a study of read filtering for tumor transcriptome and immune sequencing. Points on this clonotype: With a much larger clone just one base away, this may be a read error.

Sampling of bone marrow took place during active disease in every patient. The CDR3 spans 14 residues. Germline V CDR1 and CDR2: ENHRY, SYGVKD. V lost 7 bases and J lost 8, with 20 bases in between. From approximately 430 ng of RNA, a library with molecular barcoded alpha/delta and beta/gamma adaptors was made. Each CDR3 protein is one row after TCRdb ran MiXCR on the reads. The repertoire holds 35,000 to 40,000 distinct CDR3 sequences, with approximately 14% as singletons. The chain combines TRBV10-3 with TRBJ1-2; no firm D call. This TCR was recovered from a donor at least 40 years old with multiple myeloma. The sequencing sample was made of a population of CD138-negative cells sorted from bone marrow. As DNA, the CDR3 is TGTGCCATCAACCCTGAGAGCATCGATCGCGGCTACACCTTC. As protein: CAINPESIDRGYTF.